This TCR beta chain comes out of a study of Graves' ophthalmopathy and Graves' hyperthyroidism. J lost 4 bases, V lost 7 bases, and 4 bases had no gene match. Germline CDR1 reads MNHNS; CDR2 reads SASEGT. The CDR3 spans 14 residues. The authors amplified TCR beta CDR3 regions, and they did so from RNA transcripts for repertoire sequencing. HTBI primers primed a first-round RT-PCR, and a second-round multiplex PCR followed. Each CDR3 protein is one row after TCRdb ran MiXCR on the multiplex PCR reads. The sample lists about 180,000 distinct CDR3 sequences; 30% to 45% were seen once. Sequencing input: peripheral blood. The sequence was collected from a woman aged 40 to 50 with Graves' ophthalmopathy. The V call is TRBV6-1, the J call TRBJ2-5; 12 bases are a match to TRBD2. CDR3 in amino acids: CASTPGLAGETQYF. CDR3 nucleotides: TGTGCCAGCACTCCGGGACTAGCGGGAGAGACCCAGTACTTC.